This TCR beta chain was identified in a study of T-cell reconstitution after alpha-beta-depleted transplantation in children. There are many counts of this clonotype. Unique molecular identifiers were incorporated into the prepared TCRbeta library. TCRdb independently ran MiXCR on the PCR reads; one entry per CDR3 protein. The sample holds a few hundred thousand distinct CDR3 sequences, just over 20% seen once. Sequenced here: PBMCs from the stem cell graft donor, sampled from the stem cell graft. This clonotype originated in a human donor who donated a stem cell graft to a child with acute myeloid leukemia.

CDR3 residues: CSARDWTTPSSYNEQFF. CDR3 coding DNA: TGCAGTGCTAGAGATTGGACGACACCGAGCTCCTACAATGAGCAGTTCTTC. The V gene is TRBV20-1, the J gene TRBJ2-1; D unresolved. V was pared by 0 bases and J by 0 bases, with 15 bases between. The length of the CDR3 is 17 residues. The germline CDR1 and CDR2 sequences are DFQATT and SNEGSKA (reference sequence).